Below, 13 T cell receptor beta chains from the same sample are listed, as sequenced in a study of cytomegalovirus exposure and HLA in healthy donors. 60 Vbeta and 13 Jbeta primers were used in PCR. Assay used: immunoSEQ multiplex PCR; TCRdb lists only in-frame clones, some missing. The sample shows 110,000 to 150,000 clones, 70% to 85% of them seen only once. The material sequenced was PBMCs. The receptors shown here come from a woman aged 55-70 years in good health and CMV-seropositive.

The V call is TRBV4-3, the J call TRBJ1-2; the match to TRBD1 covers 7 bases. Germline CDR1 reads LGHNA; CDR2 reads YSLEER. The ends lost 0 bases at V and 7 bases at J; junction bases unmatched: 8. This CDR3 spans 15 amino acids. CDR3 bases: TGCGCCAGCAGCCAAGAAAATAACAGGGGATTTGGCTACACCTTC. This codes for CASSQENNRGFGYTF.

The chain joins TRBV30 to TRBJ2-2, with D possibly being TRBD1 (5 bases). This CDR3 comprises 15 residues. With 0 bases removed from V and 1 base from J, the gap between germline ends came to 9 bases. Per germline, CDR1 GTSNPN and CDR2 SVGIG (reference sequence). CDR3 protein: CAWSVGARNTGELFF. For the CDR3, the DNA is TGTGCCTGGAGTGTAGGGGCCAGGAACACCGGGGAGCTGTTTTTT.

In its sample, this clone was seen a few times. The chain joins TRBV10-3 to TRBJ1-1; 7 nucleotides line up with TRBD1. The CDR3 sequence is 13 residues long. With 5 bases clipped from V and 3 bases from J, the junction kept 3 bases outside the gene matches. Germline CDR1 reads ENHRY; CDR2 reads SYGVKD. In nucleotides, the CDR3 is TGTGCCATCAGTCTAGGGACAGACACTGAAGCTTTCTTT. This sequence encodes CAISLGTDTEAFF.

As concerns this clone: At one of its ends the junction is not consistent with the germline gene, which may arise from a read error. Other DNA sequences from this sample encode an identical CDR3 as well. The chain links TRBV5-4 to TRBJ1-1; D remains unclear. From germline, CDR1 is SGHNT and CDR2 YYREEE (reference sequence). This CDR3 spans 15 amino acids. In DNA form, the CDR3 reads TGTGCTAGCAGCTTGGGCCGGTCCATGAACACTGAAGCTTTCTTT. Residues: CASSLGRSMNTEAFF.

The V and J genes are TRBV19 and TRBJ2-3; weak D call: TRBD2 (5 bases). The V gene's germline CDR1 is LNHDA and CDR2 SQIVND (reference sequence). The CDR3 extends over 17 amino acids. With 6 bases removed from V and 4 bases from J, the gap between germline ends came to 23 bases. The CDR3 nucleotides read TGTGCCAGTAGGCCCCTTATGGGGAGTATTGTGGCAGATACGCAGTATTTT. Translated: CASRPLMGSIVADTQYF.

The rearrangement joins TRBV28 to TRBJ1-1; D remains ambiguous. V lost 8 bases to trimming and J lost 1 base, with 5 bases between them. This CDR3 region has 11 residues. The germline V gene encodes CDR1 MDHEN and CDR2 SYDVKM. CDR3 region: CASGGNTEAFF. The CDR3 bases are TGTGCCAGCGGCGGGAACACTGAAGCTTTCTTT.

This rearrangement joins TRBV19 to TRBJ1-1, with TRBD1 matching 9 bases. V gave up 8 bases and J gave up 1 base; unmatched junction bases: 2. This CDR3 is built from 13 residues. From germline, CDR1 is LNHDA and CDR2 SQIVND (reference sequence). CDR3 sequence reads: CASGDRANTEAFF. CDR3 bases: TGTGCCAGTGGGGACAGGGCGAACACTGAAGCTTTCTTT.

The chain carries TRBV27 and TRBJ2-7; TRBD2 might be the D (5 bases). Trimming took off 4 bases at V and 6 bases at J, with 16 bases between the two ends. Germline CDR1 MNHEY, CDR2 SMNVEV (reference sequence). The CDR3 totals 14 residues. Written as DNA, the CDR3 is TGTGCCAGCAGTTCCGGACTTCTCCCACTCGAGCAGTACTTC. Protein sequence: CASSSGLLPLEQYF.

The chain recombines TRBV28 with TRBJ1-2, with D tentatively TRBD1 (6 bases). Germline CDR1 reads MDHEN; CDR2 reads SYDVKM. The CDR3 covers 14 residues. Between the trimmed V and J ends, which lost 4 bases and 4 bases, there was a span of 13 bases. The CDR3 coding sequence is TGTGCCAGCAGTTCCCCACAGGGAGTCTATGGCTACACCTTC. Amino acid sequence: CASSSPQGVYGYTF.

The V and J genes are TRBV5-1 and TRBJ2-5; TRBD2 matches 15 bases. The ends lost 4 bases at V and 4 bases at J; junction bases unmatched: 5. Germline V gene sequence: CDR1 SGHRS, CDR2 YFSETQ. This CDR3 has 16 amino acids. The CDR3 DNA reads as TGCGCCAGCAGCACGGGACTAGCGGGAGGAGGAGAGACCCAGTACTTC. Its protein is CASSTGLAGGGETQYF.

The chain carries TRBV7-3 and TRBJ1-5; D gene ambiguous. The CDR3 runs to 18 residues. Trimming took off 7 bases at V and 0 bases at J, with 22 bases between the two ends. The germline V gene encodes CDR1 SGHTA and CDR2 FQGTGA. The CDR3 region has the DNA TGTGCCAGCACCCAGACACGACGTTCCTTCTTTAGCAATCAGCCCCAGCATTTT. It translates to CASTQTRRSFFSNQPQHF.

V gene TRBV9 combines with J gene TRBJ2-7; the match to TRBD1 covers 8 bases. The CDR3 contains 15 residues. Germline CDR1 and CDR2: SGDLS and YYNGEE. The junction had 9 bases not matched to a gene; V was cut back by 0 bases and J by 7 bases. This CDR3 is CASSVGDRPSWEQYF. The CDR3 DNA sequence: TGTGCCAGCAGCGTAGGGGACAGGCCCTCCTGGGAGCAGTACTTC.

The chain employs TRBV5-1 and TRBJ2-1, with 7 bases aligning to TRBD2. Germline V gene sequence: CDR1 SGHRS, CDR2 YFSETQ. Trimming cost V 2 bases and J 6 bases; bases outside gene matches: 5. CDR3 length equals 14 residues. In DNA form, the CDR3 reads TGCGCCAGCAGCTTAGCGGGATCCCTCAATGAGCAGTTCTTC. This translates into CASSLAGSLNEQFF.